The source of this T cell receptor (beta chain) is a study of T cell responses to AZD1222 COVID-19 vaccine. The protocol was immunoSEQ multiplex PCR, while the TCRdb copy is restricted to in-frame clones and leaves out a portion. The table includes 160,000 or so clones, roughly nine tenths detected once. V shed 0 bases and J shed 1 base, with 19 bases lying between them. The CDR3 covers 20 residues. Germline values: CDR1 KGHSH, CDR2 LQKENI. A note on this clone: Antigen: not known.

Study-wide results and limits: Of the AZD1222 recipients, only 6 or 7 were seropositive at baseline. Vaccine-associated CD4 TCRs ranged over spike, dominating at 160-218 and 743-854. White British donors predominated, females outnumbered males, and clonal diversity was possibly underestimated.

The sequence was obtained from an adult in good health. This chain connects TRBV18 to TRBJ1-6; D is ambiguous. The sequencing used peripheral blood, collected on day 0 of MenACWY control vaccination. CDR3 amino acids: CASSPPGQADLGSYNSPLHF. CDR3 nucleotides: TGTGCCAGCTCACCACCAGGGCAGGCGGACCTTGGGTCCTATAATTCACCCCTCCACTTT.